Below, 7 T cell receptor beta chains from the same sample are listed, as sequenced in a study of blood T cell repertoires in COVID-19. This table comes from immunoSEQ multiplex PCR, and its TCRdb copy is limited to in-frame clones, with some not included. The sample includes 300,000 to 400,000 clones, around 86% of them seen just once. The specimen was peripheral blood. The origin of the receptors is a man between 50 and 59 years old with active or convalescent COVID-19.

V is TRBV20-1 and J is TRBJ2-7, with 7 bases that match TRBD1. Germline V CDR1 and CDR2: DFQATT, SNEGSKA (reference sequence). The CDR3 loop spans 13 amino acids. The ends lost 3 bases at V and 4 bases at J; junction bases unmatched: 6. The CDR3 nucleotides are TGCAGTGCTAGTTACGGGACAGTATACGAGCAGTACTTC. This translates into CSASYGTVYEQYF.

The gene calls are TRBV27 and TRBJ2-1, with 7 nucleotides matching TRBD2. The CDR3 spans 13 residues. The germline V gene encodes CDR1 MNHEY and CDR2 SMNVEV (reference sequence). V was pared by 2 bases and J by 8 bases, with 3 bases of the junction left unmatched. CDR3 coding DNA: TGTGCCAGCAGTTTAGGGGGGGTGGATGAGCAGTTCTTC. Amino acids: CASSLGGVDEQFF.

This CDR3 is CASSNGPLNTEAFF. As DNA, the CDR3 is TGTGCCAGCAGCAATGGGCCGCTGAACACTGAAGCTTTCTTT. This chain links TRBV16 with TRBJ1-1; D gene ambiguous. This CDR3 has 14 residues. V lost 5 bases and J lost 0, with 10 bases in between. In germline, CDR1 is KGHSY, CDR2 FQNENV.

This clone was detected only once. V usage is TRBV4-2 and J usage is TRBJ1-1; a weak D match, TRBD1 (5 bases). V gave up 2 bases and J gave up 7 bases, with 14 bases separating them. The V gene's germline CDR1 is LGHNA and CDR2 YNFKEQ. The CDR3 has 14 amino acids. The CDR3 DNA follows: TGTGCCAGCAGCCAAACCGGGGGATATTTTGAAGCTTTCTTT. Amino acid sequence: CASSQTGGYFEAFF.

V gene TRBV19 combines with J gene TRBJ1-1; D remains unclear. The CDR3 runs to 16 residues. Looked up from germline, CDR1 is LNHDA and CDR2 is SQIVND (reference sequence). Trimming removed 7 bases from V and 4 bases from J, with 22 bases in between. The CDR3 DNA follows: TGTGCCAGTAACCCGGGCCCGGGATTTAAAGGCACTGAAGCTTTCTTT. Protein product: CASNPGPGFKGTEAFF.

The genes are TRBV6-5 and TRBJ2-5, with a possible D match to TRBD1 (6 bases). V lost 0 bases to trimming and J lost 4 bases, with 12 bases between them. This CDR3 comprises 15 residues. Germline V lookup: CDR1 MNHEY, CDR2 SVGAGI. The CDR3 spells CASSYSGASAETQYF. Written as DNA, the CDR3 is TGTGCCAGCAGTTACTCGGGGGCCTCGGCAGAGACCCAGTACTTC.

The chain recombines TRBV28 with TRBJ1-6; 12 bases are a match to TRBD1. The CDR3 contains 19 residues. Germline CDR1 is MDHEN and CDR2 is SYDVKM. V was pared by 5 bases and J by 8 bases, with 16 bases of the junction left unmatched. The CDR3 DNA is TGTGCCAGCAGTCCAAGGGACAGGGGGCAATATTTGTACGATTCACCCCTCCACTTT. It encodes CASSPRDRGQYLYDSPLHF.